One sample yielded the 4 T cell receptor beta chains listed below, sequenced in a study of blood T cells in healthy people across ages. The second PCR ran roughly 7 to 12 cycles with a sample-barcoded 5' primer and J-beta primers. One entry per CDR3 protein results from TCRdb running MiXCR on the 5' RACE reads. The sample holds approximately 1,100,000 distinct CDR3 sequences, around 43% seen once. The material sequenced was blood. All receptors come from a woman aged 60-70 years in good health.

The V call is TRBV24-1, the J call TRBJ2-3, with a weak D call TRBD2 (6 bases). V lost 9 bases and J lost 3, with 12 bases in between. Germline V gene data show CDR1 as KGHDR and CDR2 as SFDVKD. The CDR3 runs 13 residues. CDR3 residues: CATGRAGTDTQYF. DNA for the CDR3: TGTGCCACCGGACGGGCGGGGACAGATACGCAGTATTTT.

This clonotype was observed at least ten times. This chain joins TRBV2 and TRBJ1-5, with a possible D match to TRBD1 (6 bases). Germline V gene lookup returns CDR1 SNHLY and CDR2 FYNNEI. Trimming took 7 bases from V and 7 from J, leaving 20 bases between them. The CDR3 runs to 15 residues. The DNA for the CDR3 is TGTGCCAGCACCCGAATATTAGGGGGGGGCCAGCCCCAGCATTTT. This translates into CASTRILGGGQPQHF.

The chain couples TRBV29-1 to TRBJ2-1; no clear D. The CDR3 contains 14 residues. The V gene's germline CDR1 is SQVTM and CDR2 ANQGSEA. With 7 bases removed from V and 12 bases from J, the gap between germline ends came to 25 bases. The CDR3 is CSGILILSTDTQFF. The CDR3 region has the DNA TGCAGCGGTATTTTGATCCTGAGCACAGATACGCAGTTCTTC.

V is TRBV5-6 and J is TRBJ2-5, with 7 bases that match TRBD2. The CDR3 loop spans 17 amino acids. V lost 3 bases and J lost 2; bases outside the gene matches: 13. CDR1 and CDR2 (germline): SGHDT, YYEEEE. The CDR3 DNA is TGTGCCAGCAGCTCGACCCTTATTGGACTAGATCAAGAGACCCAGTACTTC. Residues: CASSSTLIGLDQETQYF.